These T cell receptor beta chains were read from a single sample in a study of shared clonotypes between healthy human individuals. Sequencing used immunoSEQ multiplex PCR; TCRdb keeps in-frame clones, though not all of them. The sample lists about 1.5 million clones; around 98% were seen once. The sample taken for sequencing was naive CD4+ T cells sorted from blood. These receptors were taken from a man aged 25-45 years in good health. The CDR3 runs from the conserved cysteine through the conserved F or W. The D gene is left open where the match is weak. Size tells how often a clone was seen (once, few, many) or the class of an expanded clone, and some rows leave it out.

. | TRBJ1-5 | . | TRBV7-2 | TGTGCCAGCAGCTTAGGTAATCAGCCCCAGCATTTT | CASSLGNQPQHF
. | TRBJ1-3 | . | TRBV5-8 | TGTGCCAGCAGCTTGCGGGGGACTGGAAACACCATATATTTT | CASSLRGTGNTIYF
. | TRBJ2-7 | TRBD2 | TRBV7-2 | TGTGCCAGCAGCATAACTAGCGGAGGGCACTACGAGCAGTACTTC | CASSITSGGHYEQYF
. | TRBJ2-7 | TRBD1 | TRBV19 | TGTGCCAGTAGTGACGGGCCGGGACAGAAACCCTACGAGCAGTACTTC | CASSDGPGQKPYEQYF
. | TRBJ2-1 | TRBD2 | TRBV10-1 | TGCGCCAGCAGTAATCCTAGCGGGGGATACAATGAGCAGTTCTTC | CASSNPSGGYNEQFF
few | TRBJ1-1 | . | TRBV9 | TGTGCCAGCAGTCGGGGAGTAACGGACACTGAAGCTTTCTTT | CASSRGVTDTEAFF
. | TRBJ2-1 | . | TRBV7-9 | TGTGCCAGCAGCTTAGATGGCAGGGCGAACAATGAGCAGTTCTTC | CASSLDGRANNEQFF
. | TRBJ1-5 | . | TRBV28 | TGTGCCAGCAGTTTATCAGTTAATCAGCCCCAGCATTTT | CASSLSVNQPQHF
. | TRBJ2-1 | TRBD2 | TRBV18 | TGTGCCAGCTCACCGCAAATGACTAGCGGATCCTACAATGAGCAGTTCTTC | CASSPQMTSGSYNEQFF
. | TRBJ2-2 | TRBD2 | TRBV5-4 | TGTGCCAGCAGCCCGGGGGGAATAGCGGGACTAACCGGGGAGCTGTTTTTT | CASSPGGIAGLTGELFF
. | TRBJ2-3 | . | TRBV6-1 | TGTGCCAGCAGGAGGTGGGGCACAGATACGCAGTATTTT | CASRRWGTDTQYF
. | TRBJ2-3 | . | TRBV5-1 | TGCGCCAGCAGCCCGTTGAGCGGGAGCACAGATACGCAGTATTTT | CASSPLSGSTDTQYF
. | TRBJ1-4 | TRBD1 | TRBV5-5 | TGTGCCAGCAGCTGGACAGGGCCTAATGAAAAACTGTTTTTT | CASSWTGPNEKLFF
. | TRBJ2-7 | TRBD2 | TRBV5-1 | TGCGCCAGCAGCTTGGTTAGCGGGAGCAGGCCCTACGAGCAGTACTTC | CASSLVSGSRPYEQYF
. | TRBJ2-7 | . | TRBV10-2 | TGCGCCAGCTCCTCTCAGGCCTACGAGCAGTACTTC | CASSSQAYEQYF
. | TRBJ1-1 | . | TRBV7-9 | TGTGCCAGCAGCTCGACCCGGCAGAGCGCTGAAGCTTTCTTT | CASSSTRQSAEAFF
. | TRBJ2-7 | . | TRBV28 | TGTGCCAGCACCCCCGGGGACCCTACCTACGAGCAGTACTTC | CASTPGDPTYEQYF
. | TRBJ2-2 | TRBD2 | TRBV27 | TGTGCCAGCAGTTTGAGTAAGCGGGGGAACACCGGGGAGCTGTTTTTT | CASSLSKRGNTGELFF
. | TRBJ2-2 | TRBD1 | TRBV10-2 | TGCGCCAGCAGTGTCCTCTTACAGGGGCGCACCGGGGAGCTGTTTTTT | CASSVLLQGRTGELFF
. | TRBJ1-2 | . | TRBV28 | TGTGCCAGCAGTTTCGACAGAAACTATGGCTACACCTTC | CASSFDRNYGYTF
. | TRBJ2-7 | TRBD1 | TRBV11-2 | TGTGCCAGCAGCCCTAGGGGAGTACAGGGGGCGTCCGAGCAGTACTTC | CASSPRGVQGASEQYF
once | TRBJ2-1 | . | TRBV9 | TGTGCCAGCGGCAGGGGTAAAGTTTTAGGCAATGAGCAGTTCTTC | CASGRGKVLGNEQFF
once | TRBJ2-1 | . | TRBV5-1 | TGCGCCAGCGGGGAAACCTACAATGAGCAGTTCTTC | CASGETYNEQFF
. | TRBJ2-5 | TRBD1 | TRBV19 | TGTGCCGGCGCAGGGACAGTACAAGAGACCCAGTACTTC | CAGAGTVQETQYF
. | TRBJ1-2 | . | TRBV19 | TGTGCCAGTGCCTCGCTCGGACTTGACGGGGGCTACACCTTC | CASASLGLDGGYTF
. | TRBJ1-1 | . | TRBV5-4 | TGTGCCAGCAGCTTGTCGGCCCAAAACACTGAAGCTTTCTTT | CASSLSAQNTEAFF
. | TRBJ2-7 | . | TRBV19 | TGTGCCAGTAGTATAGGTATCCGGGACCGCTCCTACGAGCAGTACTTC | CASSIGIRDRSYEQYF
. | TRBJ2-1 | TRBD2 | TRBV7-9 | TGTGCCAGCAGGCTAGCGGGAGGACTGGTCAATGAGCAGTTCTTC | CASRLAGGLVNEQFF
. | TRBJ2-5 | . | TRBV6-1 | TGTGCCAGCAGTGAGTCTACTAGCTCGGAGACCCAGTACTTC | CASSESTSSETQYF
. | TRBJ2-1 | TRBD2 | TRBV5-1 | TGCGCCAGCACCCTGGGACTAGCGGGAACCTATGAGCAGTTCTTC | CASTLGLAGTYEQFF
. | TRBJ2-3 | TRBD2 | TRBV5-1 | TGCGCCAGCAGCTTAGGACTAGCGGGTAGCACAGATACGCAGTATTTT | CASSLGLAGSTDTQYF
. | TRBJ2-5 | TRBD2 | TRBV5-1 | TGCGCCAGCAGACCTGAACTAGCGGGAGGTGTGACCCAGTACTTC | CASRPELAGGVTQYF
once | TRBJ2-1 | . | TRBV12-5 | TGTGCTAGTGGTTTGGCCCATAAGCTTAGCGGCCTAAGCCTAAATGAGCAGTTCTTC | CASGLAHKLSGLSLNEQFF
. | TRBJ2-1 | . | TRBV4-1 | TGCGCCAGCAGCCAGGGGAGCTCCTACAATGAGCAGTTCTTC | CASSQGSSYNEQFF
. | TRBJ2-3 | . | TRBV27 | TGTGCCAGCAGTTTCCTCAGGGGTCTCACAGATACGCAGTATTTT | CASSFLRGLTDTQYF
. | TRBJ2-5 | . | TRBV7-8 | TGTGCCAGCAGCTTAGGTACAGAAGAGACCCAGTACTTC | CASSLGTEETQYF
. | TRBJ2-7 | . | TRBV9 | TGTGCCAGCAGCGTGGCGGTGGGGTACGAGCAGTACTTC | CASSVAVGYEQYF
. | TRBJ2-1 | TRBD1 | TRBV20-1 | TGCAGTGCTAGTAACAGGGGGGAGCAGTTCTTC | CSASNRGEQFF
once | TRBJ2-1 | . | TRBV30 | TGTGCCTGGAGTGCCACTAGAAGGCAAAACAATGAGCAGTTCTTC | CAWSATRRQNNEQFF
. | TRBJ1-5 | . | TRBV28 | TGTGCCAGCACTAGGGACAATAGCAATCAGCCCCAGCATTTT | CASTRDNSNQPQHF
. | TRBJ2-1 | . | TRBV6-6 | TGTGCCAGCGGGAGCAATGAGCAGTTCTTC | CASGSNEQFF
. | TRBJ2-5 | . | TRBV5-1 | TGCGCCAGCAGCTTGATTTCTACTCAGACACGTACAGCGGGAGAGACCCAGTACTTC | CASSLISTQTRTAGETQYF
. | TRBJ2-1 | TRBD1 | TRBV5-6 | TGTGCCAGCAGCTGGACAGGGGATTTGAATGAGCAGTTCTTC | CASSWTGDLNEQFF
. | TRBJ2-7 | . | TRBV7-2 | TGTGCCAGCAGCTTAGCGAGTTCGGGGGTTCCCCACTACGAGCAGTACTTC | CASSLASSGVPHYEQYF
few | TRBJ2-7 | . | TRBV6-1 | TGTGCCAGCAGTGCGCAGGGTTTTTCACTCGACGAGCAGTACTTC | CASSAQGFSLDEQYF
. | TRBJ2-5 | TRBD2 | TRBV7-6 | TGTGCCAGCAGCTTAGGAAGCGGGATATCGGAGACCCAGTACTTC | CASSLGSGISETQYF
. | TRBJ2-3 | . | TRBV28 | TGTGCCAGCAGTCTTTCGGTTGTGTTTCCAGATACGCAGTATTTT | CASSLSVVFPDTQYF
. | TRBJ2-3 | TRBD2 | TRBV11-2 | TGTGCCAGCAGCTTTACCAGCGGGATGAGCACAGATACGCAGTATTTT | CASSFTSGMSTDTQYF
. | TRBJ1-1 | . | TRBV5-1 | TGCGCCAGCAGCCCTCGGGACATTTTCACTGAAGCTTTCTTT | CASSPRDIFTEAFF
. | TRBJ2-1 | TRBD2 | TRBV11-3 | TGTGCCAGCAGCTTGGTTAGCGGGAGTTTAGGCTACAATGAGCAGTTCTTC | CASSLVSGSLGYNEQFF
. | TRBJ2-5 | TRBD1 | TRBV14 | TGTGCCAGCAGCAGGGGGCTATCCGGCGGGACCCAGTACTTC | CASSRGLSGGTQYF
. | TRBJ2-2 | . | TRBV5-1 | TGCGCCAGCAGCCCCGGGGGCCCGAACACCGGGGAGCTGTTTTTT | CASSPGGPNTGELFF